Shown below are 14 T cell receptor beta chains from a single sample sequenced in a study of blood T cell repertoires in COVID-19. Clones were read by immunoSEQ multiplex PCR, and TCRdb kept only the in-frame ones, dropping some. The sample yields tens of thousands of clones, about 88% seen once. Source material: peripheral blood. The receptor source for this set is a man aged 70 or older with acute or convalescent COVID-19.

The J gene is TRBJ2-5, the V gene TRBV28; D is perhaps TRBD1 (6 bases). V dropped 3 bases and J dropped 4 bases, with 18 bases sitting between them. The V gene's germline CDR1 is MDHEN and CDR2 SYDVKM. The CDR3 is 16 amino acids. The DNA for the CDR3 is TGTGCCAGCAGTTTTGGGAAGGGGGTAAGAGGAGAGACCCAGTACTTC. The encoded protein is CASSFGKGVRGETQYF.

The chain uses TRBV5-1 and TRBJ2-7, with 7 nucleotides matching TRBD1. The CDR3 is made up of 12 amino acids. Germline V gene sequence: CDR1 SGHRS, CDR2 YFSETQ. Unmatched junction bases numbered 3, after V lost 3 bases and J lost 6 bases. The CDR3 region has the DNA TGCGCCAGCAGCTCCCACAGGGGCGAGCAGTACTTC. This encodes CASSSHRGEQYF.

The chain combines TRBV4-1 with TRBJ2-1, with TRBD2 identical over 13 bases. This CDR3 has 16 residues. V gave up 1 base and J gave up 9 bases; unmatched junction bases: 6. Germline-derived CDR1 and CDR2 are MGHRA and YSYEKL. In DNA form, the CDR3 reads TGCGCCAGCAGCCAAGGCGGACTAGCGGGAGTTCTTGAGCAGTTCTTC. As protein: CASSQGGLAGVLEQFF.

V gene TRBV2 combines with J gene TRBJ2-3; 8 bases fit TRBD1. J was trimmed by 1 base and V by 11 bases; bases with no gene match: 8. The CDR3 length is 14 residues. The germline V gene encodes CDR1 SNHLY and CDR2 FYNNEI. The CDR3 reads CAGRTGPRTDTQYF. The CDR3 DNA reads as TGTGCCGGCCGGACAGGGCCCCGCACAGATACGCAGTATTTT. The whole variable domain, remainder taken from reference TRBV2 and TRBJ2-3, is EPEVTQTPSHQVTQMGQEVILRCVPISNHLYFYWYRQILGQKVEFLVSFYNNEISEKSEIFDDQFSVERPDGSNFTLKIRSTKLEDSAMYFCAGRTGPRTDTQYFGPGTRLTVL.

The count of this clone is one. V gene TRBV30 combines with J gene TRBJ2-3; D possibly corresponds to TRBD1 (6 bases). The CDR3 is made up of 13 amino acids. From germline, CDR1 is GTSNPN and CDR2 SVGIG (reference sequence). With 5 bases removed from V and 1 base from J, the gap between germline ends came to 10 bases. In nucleotides, the CDR3 is TGTGCCTGGGATCAGGGGCGCACAGATACGCAGTATTTT. Its protein product is CAWDQGRTDTQYF. Full variable domain (rest looked up from reference TRBV30 and TRBJ2-3): SQTIHQWPATLVQPVGSPLSLECTVEGTSNPNLYWYRQAAGRGLQLLFYSVGIGQISSEVPQNLSASRPQDRQFILSSKKLLLSDSGFYLCAWDQGRTDTQYFGPGTRLTVL.

This chain joins TRBV5-4 and TRBJ1-2, with D possibly matching TRBD1 (5 bases). CDR3 length: 12 residues. CDR1 and CDR2 (germline): SGHNT, YYREEE (reference sequence). Trimming stripped 6 bases from V and 4 bases from J, with 10 bases between. CDR3 nucleotide sequence: TGTGCCAGCATGGGGCTCGGCTATGGCTACACCTTC. As protein: CASMGLGYGYTF.

The rearrangement uses TRBV10-3 and TRBJ2-5; 12 nucleotides agree with TRBD1. Looked up from germline, CDR1 is ENHRY and CDR2 is SYGVKD. CDR3 size: 19 residues. J was trimmed by 4 bases and V by 6 bases; bases with no gene match: 18. Here the CDR3 DNA reads TGTGCCATCAGCGAAATGACGTGGGACAGGGGGCTTAGACGAGAGACCCAGTACTTC. It yields the protein CAISEMTWDRGLRRETQYF.

The CDR3 DNA reads TGTGCCAGTACTCGAACGGGAGGGGTGGGCCAAGAGACCCAGTACTTC. It is translated as CASTRTGGVGQETQYF. The rearrangement uses TRBV19 and TRBJ2-5; TRBD2 aligns across 8 bases. Looked up from germline, CDR1 is LNHDA and CDR2 is SQIVND (reference sequence). V trimming: 7 bases; J trimming: 1 base; junction bases outside the gene matches: 11. The CDR3 has 16 amino acids.

The chain employs TRBV6-6 and TRBJ2-7; D may be TRBD1 (6 bases). Germline CDR1 reads MNHNY; CDR2 reads SVGAGI (reference sequence). CDR3 length equals 15 residues. Trimming shortened V by 4 bases and J by 1 base, and 14 bases separated the two germline ends. CDR3 nucleotide sequence: TGTGCCAGCAGTTTCGGGACATCCTTATCCTACGAGCAGTACTTC. Its protein is CASSFGTSLSYEQYF.

The rearrangement links TRBV18 to TRBJ2-2, with D hard to call. V was cut by 0 bases and J by 1 base, with 6 bases left in between. Germline V CDR1 and CDR2: KGHSH, LQKENI. The CDR3 loop spans 15 amino acids. CDR3 bases: TGTGCCAGCTCACCACCGCGGCAGAACACCGGGGAGCTGTTTTTT. It yields the protein CASSPPRQNTGELFF.

This clone was seen more than once but under ten times. CDR3 DNA: TGTGCCAGCTCCCGTGCCCAGGATTACGAGCAGTACTTC. Protein: CASSRAQDYEQYF. The chain combines TRBV18 with TRBJ2-7; no definite D call. V was trimmed by 6 bases and J by 4 bases, leaving 13 bases between them. CDR1 and CDR2 (germline): KGHSH, LQKENI. The CDR3 has 13 amino acids.

The chain employs TRBV29-1 and TRBJ2-5; TRBD1 aligns across 8 bases. Germline CDR1 is SQVTM and CDR2 is ANQGSEA. J was trimmed by 5 bases and V by 5 bases; bases with no gene match: 7. CDR3 length: 13 amino acids. The CDR3 loop is CSVRDRQGETQYF. DNA of the CDR3: TGCAGCGTTAGGGACCGACAGGGGGAGACCCAGTACTTC. The variable domain in full, completed from reference TRBV29-1 and TRBJ2-5, reads SAVISQKPSRDICQRGTSLTIQCQVDSQVTMMFWYRQQPGQSLTLIATANQGSEATYESGFVIDKFPISRPNLTFSTLTVSNMSPEDSSIYLCSVRDRQGETQYFGPGTRLLVL.

This clone appeared once. The CDR3 is CASSLNSREGIKYF. The CDR3 DNA reads TGCGCCAGCAGCTTGAACTCGCGGGAGGGCATAAAGTACTTC. The chain has TRBV5-1 and TRBJ2-4, with TRBD2 matching 9 bases. Germline CDR1 SGHRS, CDR2 YFSETQ. J was trimmed by 14 bases and V by 1 base; bases with no gene match: 10. The CDR3 covers 14 residues. Complete variable domain (other parts from reference TRBV5-1 and TRBJ2-4): KAGVTQTPRYLIKTRGQQVTLSCSPISGHRSVSWYQQTPGQGLQFLFEYFSETQRNKGNFPGRFSGRQFSNSRSEMNVSTLELGDSALYLCASSLNSREGIKYFGAGTRLSVL.

This chain uses TRBV2 with TRBJ2-7, with D possibly TRBD1 on 7 matching bases. The CDR3 extends over 14 amino acids. V was trimmed by 8 bases and J by 7 bases, leaving 21 bases between them. CDR1 is SNHLY, CDR2 FYNNEI, per germline. The CDR3 region is CASFLQGGLGEQYF. CDR3 coding DNA: TGTGCCAGCTTTCTCCAGGGGGGACTGGGAGAGCAGTACTTC.